What follows are 20 T cell receptor beta chains derived from one specimen sequenced in a study of OX40 agonist ivuxolimab in advanced cancers. Sequenced by immunoSEQ multiplex PCR; TCRdb stores in-frame clones only, minus some. Among roughly 45,000 clones listed, more than 80% were seen once. The specimen comprised CD4+ or CD8+ T cells sorted from blood, sampled in a trial of the OX40 agonist ivuxolimab. The source of these receptors is an adult with an advanced solid tumor such as melanoma, head and neck, liver or kidney cancer.

The chain employs TRBV13 and TRBJ1-3; possible D gene TRBD1, 6 bases. Per the germline V gene, CDR1 is PRHDT and CDR2 is FYEKMQ (reference sequence). The CDR3 contains 15 residues. The V gene lost 8 bases and the J gene lost 0 bases, with 14 bases spanning the gap. As DNA, the CDR3 is TGTGCCAGCGAGTTCTCGGGGGCCTCTGGAAACACCATATATTTT. Translated, it gives CASEFSGASGNTIYF.

The chain uses TRBV5-1 and TRBJ2-7; tentative D call: TRBD2 (5 bases). The germline V gene encodes CDR1 SGHRS and CDR2 YFSETQ. The CDR3 has 13 residues. V lost 4 bases and J 5 bases, leaving 13 bases between the germline ends. The CDR3 DNA reads as TGCGCCAGCAGCGAAGGGAGTGTGGACGAGCAGTACTTC. The encoded protein is CASSEGSVDEQYF.

This chain links TRBV7-6 with TRBJ1-1; D not resolved. The germline V gene has CDR1 SGHVS and CDR2 FNYEAQ. This CDR3 comprises 12 residues. Trimming pared 0 bases from V and 7 bases from J, leaving 6 bases between. The CDR3 bases are TGTGCCAGCAGCTTAGCGGGTAATGAAGCTTTCTTT. The encoded protein is CASSLAGNEAFF.

This chain connects TRBV4-1 to TRBJ1-2; 8 bases map to TRBD1. Germline CDR1 reads MGHRA; CDR2 reads YSYEKL. This CDR3 comprises 14 residues. With 4 bases clipped from V and 5 bases from J, the junction kept 6 bases outside the gene matches. The CDR3 reads CASSLGQGPYGYTF. CDR3 DNA: TGCGCCAGCAGCCTAGGACAGGGACCATATGGCTACACCTTC.

CDR3 residues: CASRRSRSTEAFF. The DNA of the CDR3 is TGTGCCAGCCGCCGCAGTCGGTCGACTGAAGCTTTCTTT. The chain links TRBV27 to TRBJ1-1, with D uncertain. Germline V gene lookup returns CDR1 MNHEY and CDR2 SMNVEV (reference sequence). The CDR3 sequence is 13 residues long. The V and J ends lost 8 bases and 5 bases respectively, with 15 bases between them.

This sequence joins TRBV28 and TRBJ1-5; D is perhaps TRBD1 (5 bases). Trimming took off 6 bases at V and 5 bases at J, with 26 bases between the two ends. Germline-derived CDR1 and CDR2 are MDHEN and SYDVKM. The CDR3 spans 18 residues. The CDR3 loop reads CASSARDSNTILYQPQHF. The CDR3 region has the DNA TGTGCCAGCAGCGCCAGGGACTCAAATACTATATTATATCAGCCCCAGCATTTT.

This rearrangement joins TRBV7-2 to TRBJ2-1; D perhaps matches TRBD2 (5 bases). Germline CDR1 and CDR2: SGHTA and FQGNSA. The CDR3 totals 15 residues. V was clipped by 0 bases and J by 5 bases, with 11 bases between them. CDR3 residues: CASSLAGAGNNEQFF. As DNA, the CDR3 is TGTGCCAGCAGCTTAGCGGGAGCTGGGAACAATGAGCAGTTCTTC.

Many counts were recorded for this clone. In the same sample, other DNA sequences code for this CDR3. This chain uses TRBV6-1 with TRBJ1-2; 8 bases map to TRBD1. The trim removed 6 bases at V and 1 base at J, leaving 7 bases unmatched. Germline V gene lookup returns CDR1 MNHNS and CDR2 SASEGT. The CDR3 loop spans 15 amino acids. The DNA of the CDR3 is TGTGCCAGCAGGATAGGACAGGGAGTTAACTATGGCTACACCTTC. Its translation: CASRIGQGVNYGYTF.

CDR3 region: CATQGTGGGATDTQYF. The DNA of the CDR3 is TGTGCCACCCAGGGGACTGGCGGGGGGGCCACAGATACGCAGTATTTT. The chain recombines TRBV7-2 with TRBJ2-3, with 9 bases aligning to TRBD2. The CDR3 consists of 16 residues. Trimming took 10 bases from V and 2 from J; bases not matched to a gene: 13. Germline loops: CDR1 SGHTA, CDR2 FQGNSA.

The chain couples TRBV19 to TRBJ2-7, with 9 bases fitting TRBD2. The germline V gene encodes CDR1 LNHDA and CDR2 SQIVND (reference sequence). The CDR3 runs 15 residues. V lost 6 bases and J lost 2; bases outside the gene matches: 8. The CDR3 protein is CASSQDSGSPYEQYF. The CDR3 DNA reads as TGTGCCAGTAGCCAGGATAGCGGGAGCCCCTACGAGCAGTACTTC.

The chain uses TRBV6-5 and TRBJ2-7; D gene uncertain. This CDR3 is 14 amino acids long. The V gene's germline CDR1 is MNHEY and CDR2 SVGAGI. The V gene lost 0 bases and the J gene lost 5 bases, with 11 bases spanning the gap. The DNA of the CDR3 is TGTGCCAGCAGTTACTCGAGGCGTGGCGACGAGCAGTACTTC. Amino acid sequence: CASSYSRRGDEQYF.

This clone was observed a few times. The chain joins TRBV5-1 to TRBJ2-6, with D hard to call. V shed 4 bases and J shed 2 bases, with 10 bases lying between them. Germline CDR1 and CDR2: SGHRS and YFSETQ. This CDR3 comprises 15 residues. CDR3 in DNA: TGCGCCAGCAGCATGGATGGAGCTGGGGCCAACGTCCTGACTTTC. Its translation: CASSMDGAGANVLTF.

J is TRBJ2-7 and V is TRBV5-4; D gene unclear. V lost 4 bases and J lost 5, with 16 bases in between. This CDR3 comprises 14 residues. Germline V gene lookup returns CDR1 SGHNT and CDR2 YYREEE (reference sequence). Written as DNA, the CDR3 is TGTGCCAGCAGCCTCTCCCCGGGCGCCGACGAGCAGTACTTC. The encoded protein is CASSLSPGADEQYF.

This clone showed up just once. The V call is TRBV15, the J call TRBJ1-2; no definite D call. CDR3 length: 16 residues. V lost 3 bases and J 4 bases, leaving 18 bases between the germline ends. The germline V gene has CDR1 LNHNV and CDR2 YYDKDF (reference sequence). The CDR3, as DNA: TGTGCCACCAGCAGCGGACTCTCAGCGTTTCCCTATGGCTACACCTTC. This sequence encodes CATSSGLSAFPYGYTF.

This CDR3 reads CASSFSGGVNYEQYF. The CDR3 bases are TGTGCCAGCAGCTTTAGCGGCGGGGTCAACTACGAGCAGTACTTC. The genes are TRBV11-3 and TRBJ2-7, with D tentatively TRBD2 (6 bases). Trimming removed 3 bases from V and 3 bases from J, with 15 bases in between. The CDR3 spans 15 residues. The V gene's germline CDR1 is SGHNT and CDR2 YENEEA. Based on the CDR3 plus reference TRBV11-3 and TRBJ2-7, the full variable domain is EAGVVQSPRYKIIEKKQPVAFWCNPISGHNTLYWYLQNLGQGPELLIRYENEEAVDDSQLPKDRFSAERLKGVDSTLKIQPAELGDSAVYLCASSFSGGVNYEQYFGPGTRLTVT.

The rearrangement joins TRBV5-5 to TRBJ1-5; possible D gene TRBD1, 5 bases. From germline, CDR1 is SGHKS and CDR2 YYEKEE (reference sequence). CDR3 length equals 15 residues. Trimming shortened V by 2 bases and J by 1 base, and 10 bases separated the two germline ends. CDR3 DNA: TGTGCCAGCAGCTTAGGGACGGTAAGCAATCAGCCCCAGCATTTT. This translates into CASSLGTVSNQPQHF.

This clone turned up a few times. The same CDR3 also results from other DNA sequences found in this sample. The chain combines TRBV6-1 with TRBJ1-2; D is undetermined. V was clipped by 1 base and J by 2 bases, with 11 bases between them. The CDR3 runs to 15 residues. From germline, CDR1 is MNHNS and CDR2 SASEGT. The CDR3 reads CASSEGLGPNYGYTF. The CDR3 DNA follows: TGTGCCAGCAGTGAAGGTCTAGGGCCGAACTATGGCTACACCTTC.

This chain uses TRBV21-1 with TRBJ1-2; the table calls TRBD1, which could not be checked here. TRBV21-1 is assigned pseudogene status. The CDR3 consists of 12 residues. CDR3 region: CASSTGGDGYTF. CDR3 in DNA: TGTGCCAGCAGTACAGGGGGCGATGGCTACACCTTC.

The chain uses TRBV7-3 and TRBJ2-1; D assignment may be TRBD1 or TRBD2 (5 bases each). The CDR3 totals 15 residues. CDR1 and CDR2 (germline): SGHTA, FQGTGA. With 6 bases removed from V and 0 bases from J, the gap between germline ends came to 12 bases. This CDR3 reads CASSLGVLSYNEQFF. The CDR3 nucleotides read TGTGCCAGCAGTTTGGGGGTTCTCTCCTACAATGAGCAGTTCTTC.

The rearrangement uses TRBV27 and TRBJ2-7, with a possible D match to TRBD1 (5 bases). CDR1 MNHEY and CDR2 SMNVEV come from the germline V gene (reference sequence). V was pared by 2 bases and J by 0 bases, with 11 bases between. This CDR3 has 15 amino acids. The DNA for the CDR3 is TGTGCCAGCAGTTTAACGACAGTGAGCTCCTACGAGCAGTACTTC. Translation: CASSLTTVSSYEQYF.